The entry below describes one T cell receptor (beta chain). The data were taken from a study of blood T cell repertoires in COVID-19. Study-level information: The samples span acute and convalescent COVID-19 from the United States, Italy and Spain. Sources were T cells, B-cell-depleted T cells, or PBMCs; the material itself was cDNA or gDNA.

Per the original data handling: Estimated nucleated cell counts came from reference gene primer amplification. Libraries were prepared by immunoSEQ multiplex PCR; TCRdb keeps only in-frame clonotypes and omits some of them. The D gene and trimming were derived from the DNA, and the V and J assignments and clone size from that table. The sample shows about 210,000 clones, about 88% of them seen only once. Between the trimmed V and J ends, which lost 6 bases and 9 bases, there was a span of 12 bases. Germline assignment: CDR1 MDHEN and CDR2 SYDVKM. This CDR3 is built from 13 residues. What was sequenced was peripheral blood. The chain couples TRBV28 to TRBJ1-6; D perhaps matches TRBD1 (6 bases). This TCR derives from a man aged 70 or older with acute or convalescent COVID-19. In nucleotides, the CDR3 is TGTGCCAGCAGCCCGAGGACAGTTTCACCCCTCCACTTT. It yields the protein CASSPRTVSPLHF.